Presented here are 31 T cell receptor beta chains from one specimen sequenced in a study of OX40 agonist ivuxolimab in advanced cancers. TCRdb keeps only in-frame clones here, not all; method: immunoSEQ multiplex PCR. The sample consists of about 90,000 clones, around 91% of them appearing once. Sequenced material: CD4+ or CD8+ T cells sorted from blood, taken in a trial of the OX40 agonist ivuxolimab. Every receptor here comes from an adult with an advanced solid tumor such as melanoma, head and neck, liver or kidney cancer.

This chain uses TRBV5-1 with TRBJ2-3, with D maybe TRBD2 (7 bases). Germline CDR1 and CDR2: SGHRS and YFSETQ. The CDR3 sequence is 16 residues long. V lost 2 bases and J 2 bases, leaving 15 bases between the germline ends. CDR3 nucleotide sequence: TGCGCCAGCAGCTTCTTTCGGCGGGGGCTCACAGATACGCAGTATTTT. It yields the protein CASSFFRRGLTDTQYF.

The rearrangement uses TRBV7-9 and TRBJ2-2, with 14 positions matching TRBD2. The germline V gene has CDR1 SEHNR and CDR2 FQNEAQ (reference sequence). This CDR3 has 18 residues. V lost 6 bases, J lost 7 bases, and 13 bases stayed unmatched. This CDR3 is CASRPPGLAGVGVGELFF. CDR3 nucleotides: TGTGCCAGCAGGCCCCCGGGACTAGCGGGAGTCGGGGTCGGGGAGCTGTTTTTT.

The CDR3 sequence is CASSLDPGENQPQHF. As DNA, the CDR3 is TGTGCCAGCAGTTTGGACCCCGGTGAGAATCAGCCCCAGCATTTT. The chain has TRBV28 and TRBJ1-5, with D hard to call. Trimming stripped 3 bases from V and 4 bases from J, with 13 bases between. From germline, CDR1 is MDHEN and CDR2 SYDVKM. This CDR3 is 15 amino acids long.

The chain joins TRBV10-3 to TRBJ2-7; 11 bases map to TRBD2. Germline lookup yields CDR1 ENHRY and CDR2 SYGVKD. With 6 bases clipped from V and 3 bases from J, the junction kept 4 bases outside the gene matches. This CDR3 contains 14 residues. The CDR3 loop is CAIRPGTSGYEQYF. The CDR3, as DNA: TGTGCCATCAGACCCGGGACTAGCGGCTACGAGCAGTACTTC.

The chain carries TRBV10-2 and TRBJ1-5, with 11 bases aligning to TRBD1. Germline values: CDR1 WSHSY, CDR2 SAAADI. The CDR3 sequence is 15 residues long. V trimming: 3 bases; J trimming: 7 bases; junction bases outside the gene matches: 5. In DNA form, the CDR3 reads TGCGCCAGCAGTGAAGTGGGGACAGGGGGGCAGCCCCAGCATTTT. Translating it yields CASSEVGTGGQPQHF.

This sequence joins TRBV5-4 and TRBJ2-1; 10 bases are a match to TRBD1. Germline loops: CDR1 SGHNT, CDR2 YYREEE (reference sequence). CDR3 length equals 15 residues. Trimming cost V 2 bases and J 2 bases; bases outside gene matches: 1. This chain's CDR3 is CASSLGTGAYNEQFF. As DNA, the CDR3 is TGTGCCAGCAGCTTAGGGACAGGGGCCTACAATGAGCAGTTCTTC.

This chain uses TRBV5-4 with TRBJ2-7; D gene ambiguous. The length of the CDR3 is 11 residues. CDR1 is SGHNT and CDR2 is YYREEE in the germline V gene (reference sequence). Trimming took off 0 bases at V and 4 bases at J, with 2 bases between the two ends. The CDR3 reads CASSLDYEQYF. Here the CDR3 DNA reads TGTGCCAGCAGCTTGGATTACGAGCAGTACTTC.

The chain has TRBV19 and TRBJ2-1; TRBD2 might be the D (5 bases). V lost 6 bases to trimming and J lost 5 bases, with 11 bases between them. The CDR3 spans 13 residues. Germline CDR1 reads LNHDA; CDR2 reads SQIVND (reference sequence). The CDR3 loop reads CASSGRVHNEQFF. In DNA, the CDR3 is TGTGCCAGTAGCGGGCGGGTTCACAATGAGCAGTTCTTC.

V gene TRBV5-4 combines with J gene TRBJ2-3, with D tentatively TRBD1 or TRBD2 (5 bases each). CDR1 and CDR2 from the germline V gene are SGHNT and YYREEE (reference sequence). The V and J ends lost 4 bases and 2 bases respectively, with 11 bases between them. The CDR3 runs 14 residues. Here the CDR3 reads CASSPGHATDTQYF. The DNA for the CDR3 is TGTGCCAGCAGCCCGGGGCACGCCACAGATACGCAGTATTTT. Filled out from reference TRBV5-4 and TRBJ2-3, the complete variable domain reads ETGVTQSPTHLIKTRGQQVTLRCSSQSGHNTVSWYQQALGQGPQFIFQYYREEENGRGNFPPRFSGLQFPNYSSELNVNALELDDSALYLCASSPGHATDTQYFGPGTRLTVL.

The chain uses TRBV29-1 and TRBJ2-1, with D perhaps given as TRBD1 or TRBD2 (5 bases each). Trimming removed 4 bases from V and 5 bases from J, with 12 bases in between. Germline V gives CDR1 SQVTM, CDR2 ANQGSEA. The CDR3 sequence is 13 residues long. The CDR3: CSVGDSGHNEQFF. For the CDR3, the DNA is TGCAGCGTTGGGGATTCGGGGCACAATGAGCAGTTCTTC.

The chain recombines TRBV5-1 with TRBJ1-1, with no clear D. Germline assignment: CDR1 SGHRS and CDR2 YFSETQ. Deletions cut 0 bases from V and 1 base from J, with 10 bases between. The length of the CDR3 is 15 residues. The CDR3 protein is CASSLGGKRNTEAFF. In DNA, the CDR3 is TGCGCCAGCAGCTTGGGTGGGAAGAGGAACACTGAAGCTTTCTTT. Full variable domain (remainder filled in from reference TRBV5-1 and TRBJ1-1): KAGVTQTPRYLIKTRGQQVTLSCSPISGHRSVSWYQQTPGQGLQFLFEYFSETQRNKGNFPGRFSGRQFSNSRSEMNVSTLELGDSALYLCASSLGGKRNTEAFFGQGTRLTVV.

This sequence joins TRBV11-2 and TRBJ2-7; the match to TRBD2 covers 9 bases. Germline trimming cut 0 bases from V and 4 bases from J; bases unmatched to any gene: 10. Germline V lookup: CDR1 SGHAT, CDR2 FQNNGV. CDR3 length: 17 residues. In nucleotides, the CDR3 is TGTGCCAGCAGCTTAGAAACGATTGCGCGGGAGGGTTACGAGCAGTACTTC. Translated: CASSLETIAREGYEQYF.

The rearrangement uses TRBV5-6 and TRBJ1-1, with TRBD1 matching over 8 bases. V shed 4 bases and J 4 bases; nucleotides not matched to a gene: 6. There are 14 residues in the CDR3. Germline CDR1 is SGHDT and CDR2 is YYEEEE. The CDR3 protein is CASSRDRGSTEAFF. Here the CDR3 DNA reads TGTGCCAGCAGCCGCGACAGGGGCAGCACTGAAGCTTTCTTT.

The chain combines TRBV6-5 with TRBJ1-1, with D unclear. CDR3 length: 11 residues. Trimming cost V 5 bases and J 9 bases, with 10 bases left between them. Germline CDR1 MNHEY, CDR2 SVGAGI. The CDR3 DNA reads TGTGCCAGCAGTGGGTTTGGGCAAGCTTTCTTT. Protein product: CASSGFGQAFF.

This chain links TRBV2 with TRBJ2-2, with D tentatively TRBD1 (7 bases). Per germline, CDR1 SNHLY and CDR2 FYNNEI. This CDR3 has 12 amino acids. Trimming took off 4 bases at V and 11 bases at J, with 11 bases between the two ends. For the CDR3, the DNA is TGTGCCAGCAGTGGACAGGGAGGTGAGCTGTTTTTT. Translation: CASSGQGGELFF.

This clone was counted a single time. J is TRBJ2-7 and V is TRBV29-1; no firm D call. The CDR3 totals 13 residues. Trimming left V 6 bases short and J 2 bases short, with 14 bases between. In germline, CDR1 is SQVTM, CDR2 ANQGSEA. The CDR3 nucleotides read TGCAGCGTGCCGTCGACACCAACCTACGAGCAGTACTTC. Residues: CSVPSTPTYEQYF.

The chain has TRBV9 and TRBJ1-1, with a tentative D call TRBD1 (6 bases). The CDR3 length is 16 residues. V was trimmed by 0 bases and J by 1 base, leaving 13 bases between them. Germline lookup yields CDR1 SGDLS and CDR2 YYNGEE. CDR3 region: CASSVGGDIKNTEAFF. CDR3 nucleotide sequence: TGTGCCAGCAGCGTAGGGGGGGACATCAAGAACACTGAAGCTTTCTTT.

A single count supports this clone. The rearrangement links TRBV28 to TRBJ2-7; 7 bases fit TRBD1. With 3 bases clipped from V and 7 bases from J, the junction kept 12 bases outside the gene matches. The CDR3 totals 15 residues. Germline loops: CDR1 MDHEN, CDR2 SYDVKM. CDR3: CASSFPSWNRGEQYF. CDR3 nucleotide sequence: TGTGCCAGCAGTTTCCCCTCTTGGAACAGGGGAGAGCAGTACTTC.

The CDR3 region has the DNA TGCAGCGTTGCCGACGGACAGGGGTTATTCGGCGAGCAGTACTTC. Its translation is CSVADGQGLFGEQYF. The V and J genes are TRBV29-1 and TRBJ2-7; TRBD1 agrees at 9 bases. V trimming: 4 bases; J trimming: 6 bases; junction bases outside the gene matches: 13. CDR3 length: 15 amino acids. CDR1 and CDR2 from the germline V gene are SQVTM and ANQGSEA.

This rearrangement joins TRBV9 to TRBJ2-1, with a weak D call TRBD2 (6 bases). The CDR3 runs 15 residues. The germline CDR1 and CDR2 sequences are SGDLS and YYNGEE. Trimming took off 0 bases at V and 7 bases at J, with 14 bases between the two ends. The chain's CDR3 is CASSVEGRRENEQFF. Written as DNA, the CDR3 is TGTGCCAGCAGCGTAGAAGGACGCCGGGAGAATGAGCAGTTCTTC.

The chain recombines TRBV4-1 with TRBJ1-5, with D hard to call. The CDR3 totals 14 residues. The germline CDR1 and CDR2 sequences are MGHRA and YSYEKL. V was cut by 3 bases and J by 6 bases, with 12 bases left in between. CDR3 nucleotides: TGCGCCAGCAGCCAGATAGGGTCGGGTCAGCCCCAGCATTTT. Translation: CASSQIGSGQPQHF.

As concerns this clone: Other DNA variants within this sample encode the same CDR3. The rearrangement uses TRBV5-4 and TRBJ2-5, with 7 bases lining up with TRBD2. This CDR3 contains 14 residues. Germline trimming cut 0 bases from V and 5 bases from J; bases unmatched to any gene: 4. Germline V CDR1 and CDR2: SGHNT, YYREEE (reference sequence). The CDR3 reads CASSLAGGGETQYF. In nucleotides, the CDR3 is TGTGCCAGCAGCTTGGCGGGGGGAGGGGAGACCCAGTACTTC.

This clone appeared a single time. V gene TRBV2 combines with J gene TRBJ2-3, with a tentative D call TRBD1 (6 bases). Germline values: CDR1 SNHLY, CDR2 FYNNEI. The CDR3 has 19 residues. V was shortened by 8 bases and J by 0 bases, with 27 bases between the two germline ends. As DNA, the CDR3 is TGTGCCAGCGATCTGGTTCCGGGACAAGCGCCGACTAGCACAGATACGCAGTATTTT. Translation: CASDLVPGQAPTSTDTQYF.

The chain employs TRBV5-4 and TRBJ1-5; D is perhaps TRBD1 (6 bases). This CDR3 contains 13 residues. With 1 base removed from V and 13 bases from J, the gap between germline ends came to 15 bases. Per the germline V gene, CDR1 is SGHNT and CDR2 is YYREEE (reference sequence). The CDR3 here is CASSLQGTDPQHF. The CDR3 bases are TGTGCCAGCAGCTTGCAGGGGACGGATCCACAGCATTTT.

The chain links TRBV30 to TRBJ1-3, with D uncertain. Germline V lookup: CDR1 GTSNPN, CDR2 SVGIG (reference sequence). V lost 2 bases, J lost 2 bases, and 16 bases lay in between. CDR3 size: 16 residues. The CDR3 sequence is CAWSFERPSAGNTIYF. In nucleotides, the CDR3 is TGTGCCTGGAGTTTTGAGCGACCCTCTGCTGGAAACACCATATATTTT.

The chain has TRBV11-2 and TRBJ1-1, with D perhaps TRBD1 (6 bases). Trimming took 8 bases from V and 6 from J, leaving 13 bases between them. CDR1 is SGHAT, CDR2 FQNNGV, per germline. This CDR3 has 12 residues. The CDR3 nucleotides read TGTGCCAGCCGCGTTAGGGGGGCTGAAGCTTTCTTT. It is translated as CASRVRGAEAFF.

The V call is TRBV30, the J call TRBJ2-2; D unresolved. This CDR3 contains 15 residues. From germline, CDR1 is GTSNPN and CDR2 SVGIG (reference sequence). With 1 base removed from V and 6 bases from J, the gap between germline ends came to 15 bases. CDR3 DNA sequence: TGTGCCTGGAGTGCCCTGACGGCTAGGGCCGGGGAGCTGTTTTTT. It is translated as CAWSALTARAGELFF.

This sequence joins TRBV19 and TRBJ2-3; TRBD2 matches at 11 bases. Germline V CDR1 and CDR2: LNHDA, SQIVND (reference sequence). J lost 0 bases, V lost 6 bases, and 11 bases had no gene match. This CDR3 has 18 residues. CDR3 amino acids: CASSRSSGRGASTDTQYF. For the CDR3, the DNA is TGTGCCAGTAGCCGAAGTAGCGGGAGGGGAGCTAGCACAGATACGCAGTATTTT.

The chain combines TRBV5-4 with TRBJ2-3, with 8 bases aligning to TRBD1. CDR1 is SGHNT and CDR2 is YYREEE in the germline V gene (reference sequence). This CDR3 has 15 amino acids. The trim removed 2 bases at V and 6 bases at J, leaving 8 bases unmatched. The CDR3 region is CASSFDRGVFDTQYF. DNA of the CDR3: TGTGCCAGCAGCTTTGACAGGGGAGTTTTTGATACGCAGTATTTT.

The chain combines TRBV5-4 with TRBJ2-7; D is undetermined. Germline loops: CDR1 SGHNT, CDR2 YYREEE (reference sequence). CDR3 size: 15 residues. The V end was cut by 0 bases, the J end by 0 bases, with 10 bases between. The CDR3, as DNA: TGTGCCAGCAGCTTGGTCGGACGCACCTCCTACGAGCAGTACTTC. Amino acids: CASSLVGRTSYEQYF.

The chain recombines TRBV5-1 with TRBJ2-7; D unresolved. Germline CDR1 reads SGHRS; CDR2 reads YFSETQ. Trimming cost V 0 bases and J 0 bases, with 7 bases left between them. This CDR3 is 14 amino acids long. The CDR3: CASSLERSSYEQYF. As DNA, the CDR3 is TGCGCCAGCAGCTTGGAACGGAGCTCCTACGAGCAGTACTTC.